This T cell receptor (beta chain) is from a study of T cells in Graves' hyperthyroidism and ophthalmopathy. RNA transcripts provided the source from which TCR beta CDR3 regions were amplified. HTBI primers were employed in a first-round RT-PCR of the TCR CDR3. TCRdb called the multiplex PCR reads again in MiXCR, with one record for every CDR3 protein. The sample shows approximately 420,000 distinct CDR3 sequences, under 15% of them seen only once. This clonotype was counted at least ten times. The germline V and J ends were trimmed by 7 bases and 5 bases, with 15 bases remaining between them. Germline V lookup: CDR1 SNHLY, CDR2 FYNNEI. The CDR3 covers 14 residues. For Graves' hyperthyroidism to be stable, ophthalmopathy could not progress within 18 months. The study enrolled patients aged 18 to 65 with newly diagnosed hyperthyroidism of under 2 months' duration. Lactation, pregnancy, other autoimmune disease or uncontrolled infection excluded patients.

The origin of this receptor is a woman younger than 45 with Graves' hyperthyroidism. Source material: blood. This chain joins TRBV2 and TRBJ1-5; D may be TRBD1 (6 bases). The CDR3 loop reads CASTRDRRDQPQHF. In nucleotides, the CDR3 is TGTGCCAGCACCAGAGACAGGCGAGATCAGCCCCAGCATTTT.